One sample yielded the 30 T cell receptor beta chains listed below, sequenced in a study of blood T cell repertoires in COVID-19. Some clones are missing from TCRdb's copy, which holds only in-frame ones; the method was immunoSEQ multiplex PCR. The sample records about 140,000 clones, 84% being singletons. The sequencing sample was made of peripheral blood. The receptors were gathered from a man aged 55 to 70 with active or convalescent COVID-19.

The gene calls are TRBV6-5 and TRBJ1-1; no clear D. There are 16 residues in the CDR3. Trimming stripped 0 bases from V and 1 base from J, with 12 bases between. Germline values: CDR1 MNHEY, CDR2 SVGAGI. The CDR3 loop reads CASSYSRSLANTEAFF. In DNA, the CDR3 is TGTGCCAGCAGTTACTCCCGTAGCTTGGCGAACACTGAAGCTTTCTTT.

This chain connects TRBV4-3 to TRBJ2-1; D is unclear. The CDR3 runs 14 residues. Trimming left V 3 bases short and J 8 bases short, with 14 bases between. The V gene's germline CDR1 is LGHNA and CDR2 YSLEER. CDR3 coding DNA: TGCGCCAGCAGCCAGGGCCCTGCGTCGGATGAGCAGTTCTTC. It encodes CASSQGPASDEQFF.

V gene TRBV5-8 combines with J gene TRBJ2-7; 7 nucleotides line up with TRBD2. This CDR3 is built from 16 residues. Trimming at V came to 4 bases and at J to 1 base, leaving 11 bases not matched to a gene. CDR1 and CDR2 from the germline V gene are SGHTS and YDEGEE. The chain's CDR3 is CASSGTSVVMSYEQYV. CDR3 nucleotides: TGTGCCAGCAGCGGTACTAGCGTGGTGATGTCCTACGAGCAGTACGTC.

This clone was observed once. The CDR3 coding sequence is TGTGCTAGTGGTTTGGGACAGGGAAACAATCAGCCCCAGCATTTT. This encodes CASGLGQGNNQPQHF. This chain connects TRBV12-5 to TRBJ1-5, with 7 bases that match TRBD1. V dropped 1 base and J dropped 3; count of bases not matched to a gene: 3. The CDR3 is made up of 15 amino acids. The germline V gene encodes CDR1 LGHNT and CDR2 FRNRAP.

The V call is TRBV5-1, the J call TRBJ2-1; 10 bases are shared with TRBD2. Unmatched junction bases numbered 7, after V lost 0 bases and J lost 7 bases. The germline CDR1 and CDR2 sequences are SGHRS and YFSETQ. The CDR3 has 16 residues. CDR3 in DNA: TGCGCCAGCAGCTTGGTCAGCGGGAGGGCCTTAAATGAGCAGTTCTTC. Its translation is CASSLVSGRALNEQFF. The entire variable domain, with the rest obtained from reference TRBV5-1 and TRBJ2-1, is as follows: KAGVTQTPRYLIKTRGQQVTLSCSPISGHRSVSWYQQTPGQGLQFLFEYFSETQRNKGNFPGRFSGRQFSNSRSEMNVSTLELGDSALYLCASSLVSGRALNEQFFGPGTRLTVL.

CDR3 loop: CASSDVQVFGYTF. The CDR3 DNA sequence: TGTGCCAGCAGTGATGTGCAGGTCTTCGGCTACACCTTC. This chain uses TRBV2 with TRBJ1-2; D not resolved. This CDR3 comprises 13 residues. CDR1 and CDR2 (germline): SNHLY, FYNNEI. The V gene lost 3 bases and the J gene lost 8 bases, with 13 bases spanning the gap.

A few counts support this clone. Other nucleotide sequences in the sample specify the same CDR3. The chain carries TRBV5-8 and TRBJ2-2; D remains unclear. Germline loops: CDR1 SGHTS, CDR2 YDEGEE. The V end was cut by 2 bases, the J end by 2 bases, with 7 bases between. This CDR3 region has 14 residues. CDR3: CASSFQTNTGELFF. The CDR3 nucleotides are TGTGCCAGCAGCTTCCAGACTAACACCGGGGAGCTGTTTTTT.

The chain couples TRBV9 to TRBJ1-2, with D possibly TRBD1 on 6 matching bases. CDR3 length: 16 amino acids. Germline-derived CDR1 and CDR2 are SGDLS and YYNGEE. V gave up 4 bases and J gave up 2 bases, with 18 bases separating them. The DNA for the CDR3 is TGTGCCAGCAGCTCCTCCGGGACAAACCGGAACTATGGCTACACCTTC. It is translated as CASSSSGTNRNYGYTF.

The chain recombines TRBV18 with TRBJ1-4; 9 positions match TRBD1. The CDR3 is 17 residues long. Germline V CDR1 and CDR2: KGHSH, LQKENI. The V and J ends lost 0 bases and 9 bases, in that order; junction bases with no gene match: 11. This chain's CDR3 is CASSPPVSLQGAKKLFF. CDR3 nucleotide sequence: TGTGCCAGCTCACCACCAGTGTCACTACAGGGGGCTAAAAAACTGTTTTTT.

This clone was detected a few times. The chain joins TRBV6-2 or TRBV6-3 to TRBJ1-5, with a weak D call TRBD1 (5 bases). V lost 6 bases to trimming and J lost 4 bases, with 13 bases between them. The CDR3 consists of 14 residues. The germline V gene has CDR1 MNHEY and CDR2 SVGEGT. Here the CDR3 reads CASSAGRGNQPQHF. The DNA of the CDR3 is TGTGCCAGCAGCGCGGGACGTGGGAATCAGCCCCAGCATTTT.

The chain links TRBV11-3 to TRBJ2-2; 10 nucleotides match TRBD2. Germline CDR1 SGHNT, CDR2 YENEEA. CDR3 length: 17 residues. V trimming: 5 bases; J trimming: 0 bases; junction bases outside the gene matches: 6. Here the CDR3 reads CASSTRLAGTNTGELFF. The CDR3 DNA follows: TGTGCCAGCAGCACTAGACTAGCGGGTACGAACACCGGGGAGCTGTTTTTT.

This clone was observed a single time. The chain uses TRBV7-7 and TRBJ2-2, with D unclear. In germline, CDR1 is SSHAT, CDR2 FNYEAQ (reference sequence). V lost 4 bases, J lost 7 bases, and 10 bases lay in between. The CDR3 loop spans 13 amino acids. CDR3 sequence (DNA): TGTGCCAGCAGCTCACCTGCGATCGGGGAGCTGTTTTTT. Encoded protein: CASSSPAIGELFF. The complete variable domain, with remaining parts taken from reference TRBV7-7 and TRBJ2-2, reads GAGVSQSPRYKVTKRGQDVTLRCDPISSHATLYWYQQALGQGPEFLTYFNYEAQPDKSGLPSDRFSAERPEGSISTLTIQRTEQRDSAMYRCASSSPAIGELFFGEGSRLTVL.

The rearrangement joins TRBV7-8 to TRBJ2-1; 7 bases are shared with TRBD2. This CDR3 is built from 15 residues. Germline V CDR1 and CDR2: SGHVS, FQNEAQ. V shed 5 bases and J 5 bases; nucleotides not matched to a gene: 9. CDR3 loop: CASSRRGVWDNEQFF. CDR3 DNA: TGTGCCAGCAGCCGACGGGGGGTCTGGGACAATGAGCAGTTCTTC.

This rearrangement joins TRBV7-2 to TRBJ1-4; D not resolved. The V and J ends lost 1 base and 6 bases respectively, with 15 bases between them. The CDR3 has 16 residues. Germline assignment: CDR1 SGHTA and CDR2 FQGNSA. The CDR3 is CASSLGDGLSHEKLFF. The CDR3, as DNA: TGTGCCAGCAGCTTAGGCGACGGGTTGTCCCATGAAAAACTGTTTTTT.

The chain has TRBV7-2 and TRBJ2-1; 14 nucleotides align to TRBD2. The CDR3 consists of 16 residues. CDR1 and CDR2 from the germline V gene are SGHTA and FQGNSA. V lost 6 bases to trimming and J lost 9 bases; unmatched junction nucleotides: 10. CDR3: CASSPGTSGSRGEQFF. Written as DNA, the CDR3 is TGTGCCAGCAGTCCCGGGACTAGCGGGAGTCGTGGTGAGCAGTTCTTC.

The chain employs TRBV9 and TRBJ2-1, with TRBD1 matching 11 bases. Unmatched junction bases numbered 1, after V lost 2 bases and J lost 3 bases. Germline-derived CDR1 and CDR2 are SGDLS and YYNGEE. The CDR3 length is 15 residues. The CDR3 DNA reads TGTGCCAGCAGCGTGGGACAGGGGGTCTACAATGAGCAGTTCTTC. It specifies CASSVGQGVYNEQFF.

The V and J genes are TRBV19 and TRBJ1-6; D might be TRBD1 (5 bases). V was clipped by 4 bases and J by 7 bases, with 17 bases between them. The V gene's germline CDR1 is LNHDA and CDR2 SQIVND (reference sequence). The CDR3 sequence is 16 residues long. In DNA form, the CDR3 reads TGTGCCAGTAGTAACATGGGACCGGGGGGGAATTCACCCCTCCACTTT. This sequence encodes CASSNMGPGGNSPLHF.

The V and J genes are TRBV16 and TRBJ1-5; 8 bases align to TRBD1. This CDR3 region has 15 residues. Trimming took 0 bases from V and 11 from J; bases not matched to a gene: 9. Germline CDR1 reads KGHSY; CDR2 reads FQNENV. Written as DNA, the CDR3 is TGTGCCAGCAGCCAATCGACAGGGGCCCGGGAGGCCCAGCATTTT. Amino acids: CASSQSTGAREAQHF. The variable domain in full, completed from reference TRBV16 and TRBJ1-5, reads GEEVAQTPKHLVRGEGQKAKLYCAPIKGHSYVFWYQQVLKNEFKFLISFQNENVFDETGMPKERFSAKCLPNSPCSLEIQATKLEDSAVYFCASSQSTGAREAQHFGDGTRLSIL.

Only a few counts were recorded for this clone. The same CDR3 can be traced to other DNA sequences in this sample. This chain links TRBV7-9 with TRBJ1-2; 7 bases fit TRBD1. The CDR3 is made up of 14 amino acids. Germline loops: CDR1 SEHNR, CDR2 FQNEAQ (reference sequence). The V segment lost 1 base and the J segment 3 bases; nucleotides outside the gene matches: 2. CDR3 amino acids: CASSLGRGDYGYTF. The CDR3 bases are TGTGCCAGCAGCTTAGGCAGGGGGGACTATGGCTACACCTTC.

The chain combines TRBV19 with TRBJ1-5; 11 nucleotides line up with TRBD1. Germline trimming cut 6 bases from V and 5 bases from J; bases unmatched to any gene: 6. The CDR3 is 15 residues long. CDR1 and CDR2 from the germline V gene are LNHDA and SQIVND (reference sequence). Written as DNA, the CDR3 is TGTGCCAGTAGGACCGGACAGGGGGCGTATCAGCCCCAGCATTTT. Translation gives CASRTGQGAYQPQHF.

The chain couples TRBV24-1 to TRBJ2-3, with 10 bases identical to TRBD1. V shed 0 bases and J 4 bases; nucleotides not matched to a gene: 9. This CDR3 is built from 18 residues. Germline V gives CDR1 KGHDR, CDR2 SFDVKD. CDR3 protein: CATSDLLGGQGGPDTQYF. The CDR3 DNA reads as TGTGCCACCAGTGATTTGCTTGGAGGACAGGGGGGGCCAGATACGCAGTATTTT.

This clone was observed once. This chain uses TRBV11-3 with TRBJ2-7; the D gene is possibly TRBD2 (6 bases). The germline V gene has CDR1 SGHNT and CDR2 YENEEA. The V and J ends lost 5 bases and 2 bases respectively, with 10 bases between them. The CDR3 extends over 13 amino acids. The CDR3 loop is CASSMGLTYEQYV. CDR3 sequence (DNA): TGTGCCAGCAGCATGGGACTGACCTACGAGCAGTACGTC.

This clone appeared a single time. The V call is TRBV6-2 or TRBV6-3, the J call TRBJ2-5; 13 bases are shared with TRBD2. Germline CDR1 is MNHEY and CDR2 is SVGEGT. The J segment lost 5 bases and the V segment lost 5 bases, leaving 8 bases of the junction unmatched. The CDR3 is made up of 16 amino acids. This chain's CDR3 is CASSPRLAGGPETQYF. As DNA, the CDR3 is TGTGCCAGCAGTCCGCGACTAGCGGGGGGACCCGAGACCCAGTACTTC.

This chain uses TRBV19 with TRBJ2-7, with D tentatively TRBD2 (6 bases). The V end lost 2 bases, the J end lost 2 bases, and 7 bases lay between the germline ends. Per germline, CDR1 LNHDA and CDR2 SQIVND (reference sequence). The CDR3 is made up of 13 amino acids. The CDR3 spells CASSISGAYEQYF. CDR3 nucleotide sequence: TGTGCCAGTAGTATATCGGGGGCCTACGAGCAGTACTTC.

The genes are TRBV6-2 or TRBV6-3 and TRBJ2-4, with D unclear. The germline V gene has CDR1 MNHEY and CDR2 SVGEGT. The ends were cut back, 2 bases at V and 3 bases at J, with 14 bases in the middle. The CDR3 runs 16 residues. Here the CDR3 DNA reads TGTGCCAGCAGTTACAAGTCAGGCTCAGGCAAAAACATTCAGTACTTC. It encodes CASSYKSGSGKNIQYF.

The rearrangement links TRBV28 to TRBJ1-2, with TRBD1 matching 10 bases. Trimming at V came to 10 bases and at J to 4 bases, leaving 15 bases not matched to a gene. This CDR3 contains 16 residues. Looked up from germline, CDR1 is MDHEN and CDR2 is SYDVKM. The CDR3 DNA follows: TGTGCCACCCTTGTCCCGGGACAGGGGCGATCCTATGGCTACACCTTC. This sequence encodes CATLVPGQGRSYGYTF.

The chain has TRBV7-2 and TRBJ1-2, with TRBD1 matching over 7 bases. The CDR3 runs 17 residues. V lost 2 bases and J lost 0; bases outside the gene matches: 9. Germline V lookup: CDR1 SGHTA, CDR2 FQGNSA. The chain's CDR3 is CASSLQGQRLSNYGYTF. DNA of the CDR3: TGTGCCAGCAGCTTACAGGGACAGCGACTCTCTAACTATGGCTACACCTTC. Full variable domain (missing parts from reference TRBV7-2 and TRBJ1-2): GAGVSQSPSNKVTEKGKDVELRCDPISGHTALYWYRQSLGQGLEFLIYFQGNSAPDKSGLPSDRFSAERTGGSVSTLTIQRTQQEDSAVYLCASSLQGQRLSNYGYTFGSGTRLTVV.

CDR3 coding DNA: TGCGCCAGCAGCCCCTCCGGAGGGAGCGCTTATCAGCCCCAGCATTTT. This translates into CASSPSGGSAYQPQHF. The V and J genes are TRBV5-1 and TRBJ1-5; D is uncertain. Trimming pared 4 bases from V and 5 bases from J, leaving 19 bases between. The CDR3 totals 16 residues. CDR1 is SGHRS and CDR2 is YFSETQ in the germline V gene.

This clone appeared a few times. In the same sample, other DNA sequences code for this CDR3. V gene TRBV4-3 combines with J gene TRBJ1-3, with no clear D. The CDR3 has 14 amino acids. Germline CDR1 LGHNA, CDR2 YSLEER. Trimming cost V 1 base and J 0 bases, with 4 bases left between them. As DNA, the CDR3 is TGCGCCAGCAGCCAAGGGCTCTCTGGAAACACCATATATTTT. Translation gives CASSQGLSGNTIYF.

The chain uses TRBV6-5 and TRBJ1-2, with 8 bases lining up with TRBD1. The length of the CDR3 is 15 residues. V lost 4 bases to trimming and J lost 7 bases; unmatched junction nucleotides: 11. From germline, CDR1 is MNHEY and CDR2 SVGAGI. This CDR3 reads CASSSRGTGSFGYTF. The CDR3 DNA is TGTGCCAGCAGTTCACGGGGGACAGGATCATTTGGCTACACCTTC.